This entry features one T cell receptor (beta chain) sequence. This clone was detected a few times. It has no known antigen specificity. Base quality data are lacking; no much larger clone is found one base away. The data were obtained in a study of Ad26.COV2.S vaccination and SARS-CoV-2 variants listed by TCRdb under 2021. Regarding the study in general: Vaccine-arm donors came from COV1001, a multicentre, randomized, double-blind, placebo-controlled phase I-IIa trial of Ad26.COV2.S in healthy adults. Ad26.COV2.S was given intramuscularly at 5x10^10 or 1x10^11 viral particles, as a single shot or as two shots 56 days apart. Sequencing of the TCRbeta repertoire served to evaluate the specificity and breadth of SARS-CoV-2-reactive T cell receptors following Ad26.COV2.S vaccination. A total of around 32 samples were included in the TCR-sequenced set, comprising roughly 19 Ad26.COV2.S vaccine recipients, 5 placebo recipients and 8 SARS-CoV-2 convalescent individuals. Trial participants were randomized into five groups of five, in which low-dose or high-dose Ad26.COV2.S was given once or twice, or placebo was given on both occasions. Investigators remained blinded to trial group allocation during experiments and outcome assessment.

What the work shows at the level of the full study, not this receptor alone: According to the authors, total T cell responses may have been underestimated by the TCR breadth and depth analyses. Compared with placebo recipients, Ad26.COV2.S recipients showed higher spike-specific TCR breadth (P = 0.0014). Comparable non-spike TCR breadth was observed between vaccine and placebo recipients, consistent with only spike being contained in the vaccine. After vaccination, spike-specific CD8+ and CD4+ T cell responses were reported to show substantial breadth. The study was not powered for comparison of responses between vaccine doses or regimens.

V and J are trimmed by 2 bases and 0 bases, and the gene matches miss 4 bases of the junction. The CDR3 runs 16 amino acids, cysteine and phenylalanine included. The DNA shown is the 48-base CDR3, in frame from base 1. The germline V gene provides CDR1 SGHRS and CDR2 YFSETQ. The sample's treatment or condition label, in plain terms: some 20 received Ad26.COV2.S at low or high dose, single or two shots; about 5 received placebo; per-sample allocation not given. Repertoires of vaccine and placebo recipients were sequenced from samples collected on day 63 after the first injection. In Cohort 1b, roughly 25 adults aged 18-55 years were enrolled at a single site in Boston, USA, between 29 July and 7 August 2020. Ad26.COV2.S was a replication-incompetent adenovirus type 26 vector that expressed a prefusion-stabilized SARS-CoV-2 spike protein derived from the original Wuhan strain. The immunoSEQ Assay was used to sequence TCRbeta CDR3 regions. After extraction, genomic DNA underwent amplification by bias-controlled multiplex PCR, followed by high-throughput sequencing. Per the authors' processing: Collapsing and filtering of sequences were performed to quantify the absolute abundance of each unique TCRbeta CDR3 region. T cell fraction was estimated by normalizing TCRbeta template counts to usable DNA, which was measured by amplifying reference genes present in all nucleated cells. Repertoire TCRs were annotated as SARS-CoV-2-specific by exact matching of V gene, CDR3 amino acid sequence and J gene to a known reactive TCR set. The reference SARS-CoV-2 TCR set was derived from MIRA and filtered for enrichment in COVID-19-positive ImmuneCODE repertoires, a step that removed public or cross-reactive TCRs. Using the MIRA antigens, annotated TCRs were further analysed by specific ORF or by position within an ORF. Breadth was defined as the number of annotated unique rearrangements divided by the total number of unique productive rearrangements, and depth was defined as the summed frequency of the annotated unique rearrangements. Group comparisons of TCR breadth used two-sided Wilcoxon rank-sum tests. TCRdb stores this immuneACCESS table with in-frame sequences only. Part of the clones is absent; in the studies checked, under half of the shortfall reflects unresolved V genes, and no reason is known for the rest. V and J calls and clone size follow that table, whereas D and trimming were derived from the DNA. Here the sample has about 480,000 clones; around 88% occur a single time. The ten largest clonotypes hold around 13% of the sample.

In this chain, TRBV5-1 is recombined with TRBJ1-1; TRBD1 aligns with 10 central bases. The material sequenced was peripheral blood, taken in a trial of Ad26.COV2.S vaccine versus placebo. The receptor comes from a person aged 18 to 65 who received the Ad26.COV2.S COVID-19 vaccine or a placebo. In nucleotides, the sequence is TGCGCCAGCAGCTTTGGGACAGGGGTATTGAACACTGAAGCTTTCTTT. It encodes CASSFGTGVLNTEAFF.